The 12 T cell receptor beta chains given below trace back to one sample, sequenced in a study of blood T cell repertoires in COVID-19. Profiled with immunoSEQ multiplex PCR; TCRdb holds only in-frame clones, not every one. The table lists tens of thousands of clones, about 80% of them singletons. The sequencing input was peripheral blood. The receptors were sampled from a human donor in a cohort sampled during active COVID-19.

The chain employs TRBV5-1 and TRBJ1-2, with 7 nucleotides matching TRBD1. The J segment lost 5 bases and the V segment lost 0 bases, leaving 4 bases of the junction unmatched. The CDR3 consists of 14 residues. CDR1 is SGHRS and CDR2 is YFSETQ in the germline V gene. The CDR3 sequence: CASSLVGTDYGYTF. The CDR3 coding sequence is TGCGCCAGCAGCTTGGTCGGGACAGATTATGGCTACACCTTC.

The V gene is TRBV10-3, the J gene TRBJ1-5, with 7 bases matching TRBD1. The junction had 3 bases not matched to a gene; V was cut back by 0 bases and J by 4 bases. This CDR3 has 15 amino acids. Germline V gene lookup returns CDR1 ENHRY and CDR2 SYGVKD. The CDR3 protein is CAISESTGANQPQHF. The CDR3 coding sequence is TGTGCCATCAGTGAGTCAACAGGGGCTAATCAGCCCCAGCATTTT.

In this sample, this clone turned up a few times. The CDR3 here is CASSLDTVSGANVLTF. CDR3 coding DNA: TGTGCCAGCAGCTTAGATACGGTCTCTGGGGCCAACGTCCTGACTTTC. This chain uses TRBV11-2 with TRBJ2-6, with unresolved D. With 0 bases removed from V and 0 bases from J, the gap between germline ends came to 6 bases. The CDR3 is made up of 16 amino acids. Germline values: CDR1 SGHAT, CDR2 FQNNGV.

This rearrangement joins TRBV4-3 to TRBJ2-1; 8 nucleotides align to TRBD2. Trimming took 0 bases from V and 2 from J; bases not matched to a gene: 0. Germline values: CDR1 LGHNA, CDR2 YSLEER. This CDR3 has 15 amino acids. The CDR3: CASSQELAAYNEQFF. Here the CDR3 DNA reads TGCGCCAGCAGCCAAGAACTAGCGGCCTACAATGAGCAGTTCTTC.

This clone was observed a single time. The chain recombines TRBV3-1 (or the pseudogene TRBV3-2) with TRBJ2-7, with D unclear. V was cut by 4 bases and J by 3 bases, with 4 bases left in between. In germline, CDR1 is LGHDT, CDR2 YNNKEL (reference sequence). The CDR3 covers 11 residues. The CDR3, as DNA: TGTGCCAGCAGCCTCTACTACGAGCAGTACTTC. It is translated as CASSLYYEQYF.

The CDR3 here is CASNQGAALHF. CDR3 coding DNA: TGTGCCAGCAACCAGGGGGCAGCCCTCCACTTT. The chain joins TRBV28 to TRBJ1-6, with 8 bases identical to TRBD1. This CDR3 is 11 amino acids long. Germline V lookup: CDR1 MDHEN, CDR2 SYDVKM. The V segment lost 7 bases and the J segment 14 bases; nucleotides outside the gene matches: 4.

The chain joins TRBV30 to TRBJ2-2; 8 bases fit TRBD2. Per germline, CDR1 GTSNPN and CDR2 SVGIG (reference sequence). V lost 2 bases, J lost 0 bases, and 11 bases stayed unmatched. The CDR3 loop spans 18 amino acids. The CDR3: CAWSRKTSALTNTGELFF. DNA of the CDR3: TGTGCCTGGAGTCGTAAGACTAGCGCCCTCACGAACACCGGGGAGCTGTTTTTT.

This chain links TRBV5-5 with TRBJ2-1; 13 nucleotides match TRBD2. J lost 6 bases, V lost 0 bases, and 12 bases had no gene match. Germline loops: CDR1 SGHKS, CDR2 YYEKEE (reference sequence). There are 19 residues in the CDR3. The CDR3 DNA follows: TGTGCCAGCAGCTTGGGACTAGCGGGAGGCTTCCTTAAGGGCAATGAGCAGTTCTTC. Its protein product is CASSLGLAGGFLKGNEQFF. Using reference TRBV5-5 and TRBJ2-1 for the parts outside the CDR3, the full variable domain is DAGVTQSPTHLIKTRGQQVTLRCSPISGHKSVSWYQQVLGQGPQFIFQYYEKEERGRGNFPDRFSARQFPNYSSELNVNALLLGDSALYLCASSLGLAGGFLKGNEQFFGPGTRLTVL.

Only a few counts were recorded for this clone. The chain has TRBV7-9 and TRBJ2-7; 8 bases agree with TRBD2. The CDR3 is made up of 12 amino acids. After removal of 6 bases from V and 7 bases from J, the junction contained 5 bases not matched to a gene. Per the germline V gene, CDR1 is SEHNR and CDR2 is FQNEAQ (reference sequence). The CDR3, as DNA: TGTGCCAGCAGGGCCCCGGGAGGGGAGCAGTACTTC. Protein sequence: CASRAPGGEQYF.

This chain uses TRBV7-2 with TRBJ2-1; 8 bases line up with TRBD1. The V segment lost 6 bases and the J segment 2 bases; nucleotides outside the gene matches: 6. Germline CDR1 SGHTA, CDR2 FQGNSA. The CDR3 is made up of 15 amino acids. CDR3 DNA sequence: TGTGCCAGCAGACTCACAGGGGGTACCTACAATGAGCAGTTCTTC. Translation gives CASRLTGGTYNEQFF. Based on the CDR3 plus reference TRBV7-2 and TRBJ2-1, the full variable domain is GAGVSQSPSNKVTEKGKDVELRCDPISGHTALYWYRQSLGQGLEFLIYFQGNSAPDKSGLPSDRFSAERTGGSVSTLTIQRTQQEDSAVYLCASRLTGGTYNEQFFGPGTRLTVL.

A few counts support this clone. The rearrangement uses TRBV5-6 and TRBJ1-2; D might be TRBD1 (6 bases). The CDR3 loop spans 15 amino acids. CDR1 and CDR2 from the germline V gene are SGHDT and YYEEEE. Trimming cost V 1 base and J 5 bases, with 15 bases left between them. CDR3 sequence reads: CASSLRGAGGYGYTF. The CDR3 DNA follows: TGTGCCAGCAGCTTGCGGGGGGCTGGCGGTTATGGCTACACCTTC.

The chain links TRBV7-2 to TRBJ1-5; D possibly corresponds to TRBD1 (6 bases). V gave up 8 bases and J gave up 7 bases, with 15 bases separating them. Germline V lookup: CDR1 SGHTA, CDR2 FQGNSA. This CDR3 region has 13 residues. CDR3 residues: CASSVEGGQPQHF. The CDR3, as DNA: TGTGCCAGCTCGGTTGAAGGGGGACAGCCCCAGCATTTT.